The 17 T cell receptor beta chains below all came from one sample that was sequenced in a study of early T cells in non-severe SARS-CoV-2 infection. MiXCR, run by TCRdb on the 5' RACE reads, gives a single entry per CDR3 protein. The sample has more than 60,000 distinct CDR3 sequences; roughly 13% are singletons. Source material: whole blood. The receptors stem from an adult who was a healthcare worker with PCR-confirmed SARS-CoV-2 infection or an uninfected control (not recorded which).

This clonotype was picked up many times. This chain joins TRBV4-2 and TRBJ1-4, with TRBD1 identical over 9 bases. The CDR3 sequence is 17 residues long. V was pared by 2 bases and J by 2 bases, with 6 bases of the junction left unmatched. CDR1 is LGHNA and CDR2 is YNFKEQ in the germline V gene. The CDR3: CASSQKTGQGTNEKLFF. The CDR3 nucleotides are TGTGCCAGCAGCCAAAAGACCGGACAGGGGACTAATGAAAAACTGTTTTTT.

This clonotype occurred a few times. The chain carries TRBV7-6 and TRBJ2-7, with 7 positions matching TRBD2. This CDR3 is built from 15 residues. Germline CDR1 and CDR2: SGHVS and FNYEAQ. Losses at the gene ends were 1 base for V and 2 bases for J; bases not matched to a gene: 5. Here the CDR3 DNA reads TGTGCCAGCAGCTTAGAAACGGGAGGCCCCTACGAGCAGTACTTC. Its translation is CASSLETGGPYEQYF.

This clonotype was seen many times. The rearrangement links TRBV30 to TRBJ1-1; tentatively, D is TRBD1 (5 bases). V was shortened by 5 bases and J by 0 bases, with 13 bases between the two germline ends. Per germline, CDR1 GTSNPN and CDR2 SVGIG (reference sequence). The CDR3 has 14 amino acids. CDR3 loop: CAWGTSFLNTEAFF. CDR3 coding DNA: TGTGCCTGGGGGACGTCATTTTTGAACACTGAAGCTTTCTTT.

This clonotype occurred many times. This sequence joins TRBV5-1 and TRBJ1-2; TRBD1 matches 8 bases. This CDR3 spans 15 amino acids. The J segment lost 3 bases and the V segment lost 2 bases, leaving 6 bases of the junction unmatched. Germline V gene lookup returns CDR1 SGHRS and CDR2 YFSETQ. CDR3 bases: TGCGCCAGCAGCTTACGGGACAGGAATTACTATGGCTACACCTTC. Translated, it gives CASSLRDRNYYGYTF.

J is TRBJ2-3 and V is TRBV20-1; 11 nucleotides match TRBD2. Germline values: CDR1 DFQATT, CDR2 SNEGSKA (reference sequence). CDR3 size: 18 residues. The V and J ends lost 7 bases and 0 bases, in that order; junction bases with no gene match: 15. DNA of the CDR3: TGCAGTGTAGCGGGAGGGCCCTCGGCGCCCACTAGCACAGATACGCAGTATTTT. Translated: CSVAGGPSAPTSTDTQYF.

V and J are TRBV7-6 and TRBJ1-6, with D unclear. The V end lost 1 base, the J end lost 7 bases, and 11 bases lay between the germline ends. The germline CDR1 and CDR2 sequences are SGHVS and FNYEAQ. The CDR3 length is 15 residues. The CDR3, as DNA: TGTGCCAGCAGCTTAGTGACACCAACGAATTCACCCCTCCACTTT. Translation: CASSLVTPTNSPLHF. Filled out from reference TRBV7-6 and TRBJ1-6, the complete variable domain reads GAGVSQSPRYKVTKRGQDVALRCDPISGHVSLYWYRQALGQGPEFLTYFNYEAQQDKSGLPNDRFSAERPEGSISTLTIQRTEQRDSAMYRCASSLVTPTNSPLHFGNGTRLTVT.

The J gene is TRBJ1-1, the V gene TRBV29-1; D gene unclear. V lost 6 bases and J lost 5, with 13 bases in between. Germline CDR1 SQVTM, CDR2 ANQGSEA. The CDR3 consists of 12 residues. CDR3 nucleotides: TGCAGCGTCTTCGACCTGGGGACTGAAGCTTTCTTT. Protein sequence: CSVFDLGTEAFF.

The J gene is TRBJ1-1, the V gene TRBV10-2; D unresolved. Germline CDR1 WSHSY, CDR2 SAAADI. The CDR3 runs 13 residues. Trimming shortened V by 7 bases and J by 0 bases, and 9 bases separated the two germline ends. CDR3 loop: CASMGSMNTEAFF. The CDR3 nucleotides are TGCGCCAGCATGGGCTCCATGAACACTGAAGCTTTCTTT.

The CDR3 region has the DNA TGCGCCAGCAGCGAGAGACAGGGGGCAAATGAGCAGTTCTTC. It encodes CASSERQGANEQFF. The chain is built from TRBV10-2 and TRBJ2-1, with 10 nucleotides matching TRBD1. CDR1 is WSHSY and CDR2 is SAAADI in the germline V gene. The ends lost 6 bases at V and 7 bases at J; junction bases unmatched: 6. The CDR3 loop spans 14 amino acids.

This clonotype was seen repeatedly, ten times or more. This chain uses TRBV20-1 with TRBJ2-1; 12 bases match TRBD2. Trimming cost V 2 bases and J 7 bases; bases outside gene matches: 6. CDR1 and CDR2 from the germline V gene are DFQATT and SNEGSKA (reference sequence). The CDR3 covers 15 residues. The CDR3 protein is CSARSRGLAGNEQFF. The CDR3, as DNA: TGCAGTGCTAGATCGCGAGGACTAGCGGGGAATGAGCAGTTCTTC.

In its sample, this clonotype was seen a few times. This chain links TRBV27 with TRBJ1-1; D perhaps matches TRBD1 (5 bases). The V end was cut by 4 bases, the J end by 4 bases, with 7 bases between. CDR3 length equals 12 residues. CDR1 and CDR2 from the germline V gene are MNHEY and SMNVEV (reference sequence). CDR3 loop: CASSSGTTEAFF. DNA for the CDR3: TGTGCCAGCAGTTCAGGGACCACTGAAGCTTTCTTT.

This clonotype was seen a few times. The chain uses TRBV2 and TRBJ2-5; D gene uncertain. There are 11 residues in the CDR3. The V gene lost 7 bases and the J gene lost 1 base, with 4 bases spanning the gap. CDR1 is SNHLY and CDR2 is FYNNEI in the germline V gene. CDR3 residues: CASTTQETQYF. The CDR3 DNA reads as TGTGCCAGCACGACCCAAGAGACCCAGTACTTC.

The CDR3 region has the DNA TGCGCCAGCAGCCAAGTAGCGGGAGGTCCAGATACGCAGTATTTT. Amino acids: CASSQVAGGPDTQYF. This sequence joins TRBV4-1 and TRBJ2-3; 10 bases agree with TRBD2. V trimming: 1 base; J trimming: 4 bases; junction bases outside the gene matches: 2. The CDR3 is 15 amino acids. Germline assignment: CDR1 MGHRA and CDR2 YSYEKL.

V and J are TRBV6-5 and TRBJ2-7; D gene ambiguous. Trimming shortened V by 1 base and J by 4 bases, and 11 bases separated the two germline ends. CDR1 MNHEY and CDR2 SVGAGI come from the germline V gene. The CDR3 has 14 amino acids. The CDR3 DNA follows: TGTGCCAGCAGTTACTTTATGGACGGGTACGAGCAGTACTTC. Translating gives CASSYFMDGYEQYF.

This clonotype was found many times. V usage is TRBV7-6 and J usage is TRBJ1-1; 7 bases fit TRBD1. Germline V CDR1 and CDR2: SGHVS, FNYEAQ. The CDR3 runs to 15 residues. J gave up 7 bases and V 1 base, and 9 bases lay outside the gene matches. The CDR3 loop is CASSLGPGTEVEAFF. The DNA of the CDR3 is TGTGCCAGCAGCTTAGGGCCCGGGACAGAAGTTGAAGCTTTCTTT.

This clonotype was counted between two and nine times. The chain carries TRBV29-1 and TRBJ2-7; D perhaps matches TRBD2 (6 bases). The CDR3 totals 15 residues. Germline V gene sequence: CDR1 SQVTM, CDR2 ANQGSEA. V was pared by 7 bases and J by 1 base, with 20 bases between. CDR3 DNA: TGCAGCGCCAAAGGAACGCGGGGCCGTTCCTACGAGCAGTACTTC. It specifies CSAKGTRGRSYEQYF.

The chain has TRBV28 and TRBJ2-7; D unclear. This CDR3 contains 13 residues. Germline V CDR1 and CDR2: MDHEN, SYDVKM. V lost 2 bases and J 7 bases, leaving 12 bases between the germline ends. CDR3 amino acids: CASSLRSSEEQYF. Here the CDR3 DNA reads TGTGCCAGCAGTTTAAGGTCCTCGGAAGAGCAGTACTTC.